A selection of T cell receptor beta chains follows, all from one sample in a study of response to subunit inactivated influenza vaccine. MiXCR was run by TCRdb on the RT-PCR reads, yielding one entry per CDR3 protein. The sample consists of approximately 530,000 distinct CDR3 sequences, roughly 8.2% of them appearing once. The source material was PBMCs from blood, sampled 23 to 25 months after vaccination. These TCRs come from a man aged 45-69 years who received an inactivated influenza vaccine. Both conserved end residues are part of each CDR3. Fields, in order: D gene, V gene, J gene, clone size, CDR3 protein, CDR3 DNA. D genes are given only for firm matches. Some rows mark clone size as missing; the rest say once, few, many or name a class of expanded clone.

TRBD1	TRBV12-3/TRBV12-4	TRBJ1-6	many	CASSPTGFNSPLHF	TGTGCCAGCAGTCCGACAGGGTTTAATTCACCCCTCCACTTT
NA	TRBV7-2	TRBJ1-3	NA	CASSGTGGNTIYF	TGTGCCAGCAGCGGGACGGGGGGAAACACCATATATTTT
NA	TRBV7-9	TRBJ1-1	many	CASSEMNTEAFF	TGTGCCAGCAGCGAGATGAACACTGAAGCTTTCTTT
TRBD2	TRBV5-1	TRBJ2-1	few	CASSSSGGSSYNEQFF	TGCGCCAGCAGCTCGTCTGGCGGGAGCTCCTACAATGAGCAGTTCTTC
NA	TRBV28	TRBJ2-3	few	CASTKAGATDTQYF	TGTGCCAGCACCAAAGCGGGTGCGACAGATACGCAGTATTTT
TRBD1	TRBV20-1	TRBJ2-1	many	CSAREQGRLYNEQFF	TGCAGTGCTAGAGAACAGGGGAGACTTTACAATGAGCAGTTCTTC
NA	TRBV29-1	TRBJ2-5	many	CSGRDTQGGETQYF	TGCAGCGGGCGGGACACTCAAGGCGGCGAGACCCAGTACTTC
NA	TRBV29-1	TRBJ1-5	few	CSVEGESNQPQHF	TGCAGCGTTGAAGGAGAGAGCAATCAGCCCCAGCATTTT
NA	TRBV19	TRBJ2-7	NA	CASSPETGYYEQYF	TGTGCCAGTAGTCCCGAGACAGGTTACTACGAGCAGTACTTC
TRBD1	TRBV10-2	TRBJ1-6	few	CASSQQGANSPLHF	TGCGCCAGCAGTCAACAGGGGGCAAATTCACCCCTCCACTTT
TRBD2	TRBV9	TRBJ2-1	NA	CASSVVGTSGGGQIYNEQFF	TGTGCCAGCAGCGTAGTTGGGACTAGCGGGGGGGGACAGATTTACAATGAGCAGTTCTTC
NA	TRBV20-1	TRBJ1-5	many	CSARASDYSNQPQHF	TGCAGTGCTAGGGCCAGCGATTATAGCAATCAGCCCCAGCATTTT
TRBD2	TRBV4-3	TRBJ2-1	NA	CASSQELGGGNEQFF	TGCGCCAGCAGCCAAGAATTGGGGGGGGGCAATGAGCAGTTCTTC
NA	TRBV5-6	TRBJ2-7	few	CASSLISGPYEQYF	TGTGCCAGCAGCTTGATTTCCGGTCCCTACGAGCAGTACTTC
TRBD1	TRBV3-1	TRBJ1-4	few	CASSQGGQQNEKLFF	TGTGCCAGCAGCCAGGGGGGACAGCAGAATGAAAAACTGTTTTTT
TRBD2	TRBV3-1	TRBJ2-1	NA	CASSQDGSGSSYNEQFF	TGTGCCAGCAGCCAAGATGGAAGCGGGAGCTCCTACAATGAGCAGTTCTTC
NA	TRBV4-3	TRBJ2-3	few	CASSQEFPPDTQYF	TGCGCCAGCAGCCAAGAATTCCCGCCAGATACGCAGTATTTT
NA	TRBV11-2	TRBJ2-7	few	CASSSTRTGRAYEQYF	TGTGCCAGCAGCTCGACCCGGACTGGGCGGGCCTACGAGCAGTACTTC
NA	TRBV12-3/TRBV12-4	TRBJ1-2	many	CASSPRRAGPWGYTF	TGTGCCAGCAGTCCCCGCCGGGCAGGCCCTTGGGGCTACACCTTC
NA	TRBV7-2	TRBJ2-7	NA	CASSAAVVSEQYF	TGTGCCAGCAGTGCGGCCGTGGTCTCCGAGCAGTACTTC
TRBD2	TRBV5-1	TRBJ2-3	many	CASSPGIAGGPDTQYF	TGCGCCAGCAGCCCAGGGATAGCGGGGGGGCCTGATACGCAGTATTTT
TRBD1	TRBV20-1	TRBJ1-4	few	CSAHARQGGEKLFF	TGCAGTGCTCACGCCCGACAGGGTGGTGAAAAACTGTTTTTT
TRBD1	TRBV7-9	TRBJ2-7	NA	CASSSGQGHPYEQYF	TGTGCCAGCAGTTCCGGACAGGGACATCCCTACGAGCAGTACTTC
NA	TRBV11-2	TRBJ1-3	NA	CASSLERQNTIYF	TGTGCCAGCAGCTTAGAGCGTCAGAACACCATATATTTT
NA	TRBV29-1	TRBJ2-7	many	CSAGPGPYEQYF	TGCAGCGCGGGGCCCGGTCCCTACGAGCAGTACTTC
NA	TRBV3-1	TRBJ1-2	NA	CASNQGGLNYGYTF	TGTGCCAGCAACCAAGGGGGGCTTAACTATGGCTACACCTTC
NA	TRBV6-2/TRBV6-3	TRBJ1-5	many	CASSRDNSNQPQHF	TGTGCCAGCAGCCGTGATAATAGCAATCAGCCCCAGCATTTT
TRBD2	TRBV20-1	TRBJ2-1	many	CSAMLAGVRANEQFF	TGCAGTGCTATGCTTGCGGGGGTGAGGGCCAATGAGCAGTTCTTC
NA	TRBV10-3	TRBJ1-1	NA	CAISESRDGAFF	TGTGCCATCAGTGAGTCAAGGGATGGAGCTTTCTTT
TRBD1	TRBV9	TRBJ1-6	few	CASSRDRNSPLHF	TGTGCCAGCAGCCGGGACAGGAATTCACCCCTCCACTTT
TRBD1	TRBV20-1	TRBJ2-7	few	CSATGQGVTYEQYF	TGCAGTGCCACAGGACAGGGGGTAACCTACGAGCAGTACTTC
NA	TRBV4-3	TRBJ1-6	NA	CASSQDLVTRSPLHF	TGCGCCAGCAGCCAAGATCTCGTAACACGTTCACCCCTCCACTTT
TRBD2	TRBV4-2	TRBJ2-1	NA	CASSQEYSGGLNEQFF	TGTGCCAGCAGCCAAGAATACAGCGGGGGCTTAAATGAGCAGTTCTTC
NA	TRBV10-2	TRBJ1-2	NA	CASSEMRGGDGYTF	TGCGCCAGCAGTGAGATGAGGGGCGGGGATGGCTACACCTTC
TRBD1	TRBV6-1	TRBJ2-4	NA	CASFAPGTGGGGAKNIQYF	TGTGCCAGCTTCGCCCCAGGGACAGGGGGCGGCGGGGCCAAAAACATTCAGTACTTC
NA	TRBV27	TRBJ2-7	NA	CASSQGGGLSYEQYF	TGTGCCAGCAGCCAGGGGGGAGGCCTCTCCTACGAGCAGTACTTC
NA	TRBV15	TRBJ2-5	NA	CATSRDSQETQYF	TGTGCCACCAGCAGAGACTCGCAAGAGACCCAGTACTTC
NA	TRBV18	TRBJ2-7	NA	CASSTGRGPSEQYF	TGTGCCAGCTCAACGGGCAGGGGACCCTCCGAGCAGTACTTC
TRBD1	TRBV6-2/TRBV6-3	TRBJ1-6	NA	CASRTPGQGSPLHF	TGTGCCAGCAGAACACCGGGACAGGGTTCACCCCTCCACTTT
NA	TRBV29-1	TRBJ2-5	NA	CSVTAGTGALWYF	TGCAGCGTTACCGCAGGAACTGGGGCTCTATGGTACTTC